In this sample, the clone carrying this TCR beta chain turned up many times. The germline CDR1 and CDR2 sequences are DFQATT and SNEGSKA (reference sequence). Deletions cut 5 bases from V and 6 bases from J, with 11 bases between. This CDR3 region has 12 residues. Template switching added a universal primer binding site, and final cDNA carried unique molecular identifiers. MiXCR was run by TCRdb on the 5' RACE reads, yielding one entry per CDR3 protein. The top ten hold roughly 1.8% of the sample, which has approximately 670,000 distinct CDR3 sequences, around 6% seen once. These data belong to a study of identical twins.

The sequenced sample consisted of naive T cells sorted from blood. V gene TRBV20-1 combines with J gene TRBJ2-1; D unclear. This TCR derives from a man between 18 and 29 years old in good health. The CDR3 region is CSAGFSPNEQFF. The CDR3 nucleotides are TGCAGTGCTGGCTTTTCTCCCAATGAGCAGTTCTTC.